A selection of T cell receptor beta chains follows, all from one sample in a study of T cells after yellow fever vaccination. TCRdb reprocessed the 5' RACE reads with MiXCR, giving one entry per CDR3 protein. The sample includes 500,000 to 650,000 distinct CDR3 sequences, approximately 13% of them seen just once. This specimen consisted of PBMCs, obtained on the day of the yellow fever booster vaccination. The receptors stem from a man aged 30-40 years who received the YFV17D yellow fever vaccine. The CDR3 runs from the conserved cysteine through the conserved F or W. A D gene is named only where the DNA matches it firmly. Some rows mark clone size as missing; the rest say once, few, many or name a class of expanded clone.

V gene,J gene,D gene,CDR3 length,clone size,CDR3 protein,CDR3 DNA
TRBV6-5,TRBJ2-1,TRBD2,15,.,CASSYAGTTYNEQFF,TGTGCCAGCAGTTACGCCGGGACTACTTACAATGAGCAGTTCTTC
TRBV28,TRBJ1-3,.,15,.,CASSDPRYSGNTIYF,TGTGCCAGCAGTGATCCTCGGTACTCTGGAAACACCATATATTTT
TRBV7-3,TRBJ2-1,TRBD2,15,many,CASSLTSLAGGPQFF,TGTGCCAGCAGCTTAACGAGCCTAGCGGGAGGCCCGCAGTTCTTC
TRBV30,TRBJ1-3,TRBD1,15,few,CAWSGDRGSGNTIYF,TGTGCCTGGAGTGGGGACAGGGGATCTGGAAACACCATATATTTT
TRBV19,TRBJ2-1,TRBD1,13,.,CASSTSTGGLQFF,TGTGCCAGTAGTACCTCGACAGGGGGGTTGCAGTTCTTC
TRBV27,TRBJ2-7,TRBD2,15,.,CASSFGGLLSDEQYF,TGTGCCAGCAGTTTTGGGGGACTATTAAGCGACGAGCAGTACTTC
TRBV30,TRBJ2-2,.,15,few,CAWKWPQDPTGELFF,TGTGCCTGGAAATGGCCCCAGGACCCTACCGGGGAGCTGTTTTTT
TRBV4-2,TRBJ1-5,.,14,.,CASSQVTSEKPQHF,TGTGCCAGCAGCCAAGTAACCAGTGAGAAGCCCCAGCATTTT
TRBV12-3/TRBV12-4,TRBJ1-2,.,13,.,CASRYTENYGYTF,TGTGCCAGCAGATATACAGAGAACTATGGCTACACCTTC
TRBV5-4,TRBJ2-6,TRBD2,16,.,CASLRGGTNGANVLTF,TGTGCCAGCTTACGCGGGGGGACGAATGGGGCCAACGTCCTGACTTTC
TRBV7-2,TRBJ2-1,TRBD2,15,many,CASSLDGRSYNEQFF,TGTGCCAGCAGCTTAGACGGGAGGTCCTACAATGAGCAGTTCTTC
TRBV24-1,TRBJ2-5,.,13,few,CATVRGWSETQYF,TGTGCCACGGTGAGAGGGTGGTCAGAGACCCAGTACTTC
TRBV5-1,TRBJ2-1,.,13,few,CASSPGLRYEQFF,TGCGCCAGCAGCCCGGGACTCCGATATGAGCAGTTCTTC
TRBV11-2,TRBJ2-7,.,15,.,CASSARTGISYEQYF,TGTGCCAGCAGCGCAAGAACTGGGATCTCCTACGAGCAGTACTTC
TRBV11-2,TRBJ1-1,TRBD1,14,.,CASSLTGGRAEAFF,TGTGCCAGCAGCTTGACAGGGGGCCGCGCTGAAGCTTTCTTT
TRBV9,TRBJ2-1,TRBD2,15,.,CASSVASGRGYEQFF,TGTGCCAGCAGCGTAGCTAGCGGGAGAGGGTATGAGCAGTTCTTC
TRBV7-9,TRBJ2-3,.,16,few,CASSPRSASLLDTQYF,TGTGCCAGCAGCCCCCGGTCGGCGAGCTTGCTAGATACGCAGTATTTT
TRBV27,TRBJ2-5,.,16,.,CASSLSPVRGKETQYF,TGTGCCAGCAGTTTATCTCCCGTACGGGGAAAAGAGACCCAGTACTTC
TRBV5-1,TRBJ1-1,TRBD1,14,.,CASTLDRVGSEAFF,TGCGCCAGCACCCTAGACAGGGTAGGGTCTGAAGCTTTCTTT
TRBV18,TRBJ1-5,.,17,many,CASSPQNGVGGNQPQHF,TGTGCCAGCTCACCCCAAAACGGGGTCGGAGGCAATCAGCCCCAGCATTTT
TRBV2,TRBJ2-5,.,13,.,CASSDPGRETQYF,TGTGCCAGCAGTGATCCGGGTAGGGAGACCCAGTACTTC
TRBV7-2,TRBJ2-4,.,13,many,CASSLGPENIQYF,TGTGCCAGCAGCTTAGGTCCGGAAAACATTCAGTACTTC
TRBV19,TRBJ2-4,TRBD1,16,.,CASSTPGTGTKNIQYF,TGTGCCAGTAGTACTCCCGGGACAGGGACCAAAAACATTCAGTACTTC
TRBV7-9,TRBJ1-2,.,11,.,CASSSLQYYTF,TGTGCCAGCAGCTCCCTCCAGTACTACACCTTC
TRBV7-9,TRBJ2-7,.,13,.,CASSLGTQREQYF,TGTGCCAGCAGCCTTGGGACCCAACGGGAGCAGTACTTC
TRBV7-9,TRBJ2-7,TRBD2,16,few,CASSLVSGGPSGEQYF,TGTGCCAGCAGCTTAGTTTCGGGAGGGCCCTCCGGAGAGCAGTACTTC